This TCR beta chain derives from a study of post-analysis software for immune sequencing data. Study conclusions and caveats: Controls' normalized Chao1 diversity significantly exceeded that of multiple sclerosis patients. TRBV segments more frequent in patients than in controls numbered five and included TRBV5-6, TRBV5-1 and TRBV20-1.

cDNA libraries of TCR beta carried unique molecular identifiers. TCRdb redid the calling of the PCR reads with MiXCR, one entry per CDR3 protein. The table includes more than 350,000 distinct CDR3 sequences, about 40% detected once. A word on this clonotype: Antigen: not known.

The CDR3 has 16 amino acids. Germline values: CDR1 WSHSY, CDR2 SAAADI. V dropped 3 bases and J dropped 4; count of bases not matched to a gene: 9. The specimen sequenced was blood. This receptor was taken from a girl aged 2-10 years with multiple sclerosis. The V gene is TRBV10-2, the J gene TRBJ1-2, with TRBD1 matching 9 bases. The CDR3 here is CASSERSTGGFYGYTF. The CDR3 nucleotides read TGCGCCAGCAGTGAAAGGAGTACAGGGGGCTTCTATGGCTACACCTTC.